The 7 T cell receptor beta chains below come from one sample, sequenced in a study of blood T cell repertoires in COVID-19. Sequencing used immunoSEQ multiplex PCR; TCRdb keeps in-frame clones, though not all of them. The profile covers over 250,000 clones, with approximately 86% appearing a single time and over 10% taken by the ten largest. The source material was peripheral blood. The receptors here all came from an older woman with COVID-19, enrolled during active disease.

This clone showed up just once. The V and J genes are TRBV5-1 and TRBJ2-2; 11 bases agree with TRBD2. Trimming removed 3 bases from V and 6 bases from J; junction bases left unmatched: 7. CDR3 size: 16 residues. Per the germline V gene, CDR1 is SGHRS and CDR2 is YFSETQ. CDR3 bases: TGCGCCAGCAGCTGGATAGCGGGGGGGCTCCCCGGGGAGCTGTTTTTT. The encoded protein is CASSWIAGGLPGELFF.

This sequence joins TRBV6-5 and TRBJ1-2; tentatively, D is TRBD1 (6 bases). This CDR3 is built from 14 residues. CDR1 MNHEY and CDR2 SVGAGI come from the germline V gene. V lost 6 bases, J lost 5 bases, and 16 bases lay in between. CDR3 coding DNA: TGTGCCAGCAGCTCCGGGACATCTTCTTATGGCTACACCTTC. This gives the protein CASSSGTSSYGYTF.

The sample holds one count of this clone. The chain recombines TRBV4-1 with TRBJ2-1, with 16 bases that match TRBD2. Germline-derived CDR1 and CDR2 are MGHRA and YSYEKL. Trimming cost V 4 bases and J 6 bases; bases outside gene matches: 9. This CDR3 has 18 residues. The CDR3 coding sequence is TGCGCCAGCAGCCGTTTACCGGGACTAGCGGGGGGGCCCAATGAGCAGTTCTTC. Translation gives CASSRLPGLAGGPNEQFF.

This chain uses TRBV15 with TRBJ2-3; 8 nucleotides line up with TRBD1. The V and J ends lost 5 bases and 0 bases, in that order; junction bases with no gene match: 13. The V gene's germline CDR1 is LNHNV and CDR2 YYDKDF (reference sequence). This CDR3 is built from 18 residues. The CDR3 coding sequence is TGTGCCACCAGCCGTGAAACAGGGGGTGTATCGAGCACAGATACGCAGTATTTT. Amino acids: CATSRETGGVSSTDTQYF.

This chain connects TRBV2 to TRBJ2-1, with 8 nucleotides matching TRBD2. V shed 6 bases and J 8 bases; nucleotides not matched to a gene: 3. The CDR3 has 12 amino acids. In germline, CDR1 is SNHLY, CDR2 FYNNEI. The CDR3 region has the DNA TGTGCCAGCAGCCGGGGGGGTTATGAGCAGTTCTTC. The encoded protein is CASSRGGYEQFF.

J is TRBJ2-7 and V is TRBV5-8; 8 nucleotides match TRBD2. The CDR3 length is 15 residues. Germline V lookup: CDR1 SGHTS, CDR2 YDEGEE. J was trimmed by 5 bases and V by 5 bases; bases with no gene match: 12. The CDR3 loop reads CASRMVSGGVHEQYF. The CDR3 region has the DNA TGTGCCAGCAGGATGGTATCCGGGGGGGTCCACGAGCAGTACTTC.

The chain is built from TRBV10-1 and TRBJ1-1; D perhaps matches TRBD1 (6 bases). The CDR3 totals 12 residues. V lost 8 bases and J lost 4, with 11 bases in between. Germline V lookup: CDR1 WNHNN, CDR2 SYGVQD (reference sequence). CDR3 region: CASSQGGTEAFF. CDR3 nucleotides: TGCGCCAGCTCCCAAGGGGGCACTGAAGCTTTCTTT.